Below, 20 T cell receptor beta chains from the same sample are listed, as sequenced in a study of OX40 agonist ivuxolimab in advanced cancers. The library was made by the immunoSEQ multiplex PCR assay. TCRdb carries this immuneACCESS record with in-frame sequences only. Its versions omit some clonotypes, under half of them owing to an unresolved V gene in the studies checked, with the rest unexplained. In this sample the table shows roughly 20,000 clones, 60% to 85% of which occur a single time. Of the sample, approximately 36% is held by the ten largest clones. The sequencing used CD4+ or CD8+ T cells sorted from blood, collected in a trial of the OX40 agonist ivuxolimab. The receptors originated from an adult with an advanced solid tumor such as melanoma, head and neck, liver or kidney cancer.

The chain links TRBV29-1 to TRBJ2-1; 11 bases align to TRBD2. The germline CDR1 and CDR2 sequences are SQVTM and ANQGSEA. The CDR3 has 17 amino acids. With 1 base clipped from V and 1 base from J, the junction kept 6 bases outside the gene matches. The CDR3 here is CSVEGLAGGLSYNEQFF. The CDR3 coding sequence is TGCAGCGTTGAAGGCCTAGCGGGGGGTCTATCCTACAATGAGCAGTTCTTC.

This rearrangement joins TRBV6-6 to TRBJ2-7, with D perhaps matching TRBD1 or TRBD2 (5 bases each). Germline V gene data show CDR1 as MNHNY and CDR2 as SVGAGI (reference sequence). The CDR3 totals 15 residues. V lost 5 bases and J 4 bases, leaving 18 bases between the germline ends. The CDR3 bases are TGTGCCAGCAGTCCCGGCGGGCAGGGCGGGTACGAGCAGTACTTC. This translates into CASSPGGQGGYEQYF.

This clone has just one count. The V call is TRBV19, the J call TRBJ2-4, with D perhaps matching TRBD1 (7 bases). The CDR3 runs 14 residues. Trimming pared 5 bases from V and 8 bases from J, leaving 16 bases between. Germline lookup yields CDR1 LNHDA and CDR2 SQIVND (reference sequence). The CDR3, as DNA: TGTGCCAGTAGTCTCCCGGGACAGCGGGACATTCAGTACTTC. As protein: CASSLPGQRDIQYF.

The chain combines TRBV11-3 with TRBJ2-3; no firm D call. The CDR3 totals 12 residues. Germline V lookup: CDR1 SGHNT, CDR2 YENEEA. V shed 1 base and J shed 4 bases, with 3 bases lying between them. The CDR3 bases are TGTGCCAGCAGCTTAGCGTCAGATACGCAGTATTTT. It translates to CASSLASDTQYF.

The genes are TRBV5-5 and TRBJ2-7; a possible D gene is TRBD1 (6 bases). Germline V CDR1 and CDR2: SGHKS, YYEKEE (reference sequence). V lost 4 bases and J 4 bases, leaving 12 bases between the germline ends. The CDR3 is 13 residues long. The CDR3 protein is CASSAGTPYEQYF. The CDR3, as DNA: TGTGCCAGCAGCGCCGGGACACCGTACGAGCAGTACTTC.

This clone was seen only a few times. The gene calls are TRBV9 and TRBJ2-3; 14 positions match TRBD2. After removal of 3 bases from V and 4 bases from J, the junction contained 1 base not matched to a gene. The germline gives CDR1 SGDLS, CDR2 YYNGEE. CDR3 length: 15 residues. CDR3 region: CASSGGLAGADTQYF. CDR3 DNA: TGTGCCAGCAGCGGGGGACTAGCGGGAGCAGATACGCAGTATTTT.

This clone was observed a single time. This sequence joins TRBV27 and TRBJ1-5; unclear D gene. The V end lost 2 bases, the J end lost 7 bases, and 9 bases lay between the germline ends. The CDR3 runs to 13 residues. CDR1 and CDR2 (germline): MNHEY, SMNVEV (reference sequence). This CDR3 is CASSLGIGQPQHF. The DNA of the CDR3 is TGTGCCAGCAGTTTAGGGATTGGGCAGCCCCAGCATTTT.

The chain uses TRBV5-1 and TRBJ1-5; TRBD1 aligns across 8 bases. The CDR3 has 15 residues. V gave up 4 bases and J gave up 4 bases; unmatched junction bases: 7. Germline V CDR1 and CDR2: SGHRS, YFSETQ. The CDR3 DNA is TGCGCCAGCAGCCCCCAGGGGGCGCCGAATCAGCCCCAGCATTTT. It specifies CASSPQGAPNQPQHF.

This clone showed up just a few times. The V call is TRBV9, the J call TRBJ1-2, with 8 nucleotides matching TRBD1. Trimming took 4 bases from V and 3 from J; bases not matched to a gene: 8. The CDR3 is made up of 15 amino acids. The germline V gene has CDR1 SGDLS and CDR2 YYNGEE. CDR3 amino acids: CASSYLGQGDYGYTF. In DNA form, the CDR3 reads TGTGCCAGCAGCTACCTCGGACAGGGTGACTATGGCTACACCTTC.

The gene calls are TRBV10-3 and TRBJ2-1; perhaps TRBD1 as D (6 bases). CDR1 and CDR2 (germline): ENHRY, SYGVKD. This CDR3 is 18 amino acids long. V lost 2 bases and J 0 bases, leaving 17 bases between the germline ends. CDR3 DNA: TGTGCCATCAGTGAGCCCCAGATAGGGGGAGACTCCTACAATGAGCAGTTCTTC. Translation: CAISEPQIGGDSYNEQFF.

The chain joins TRBV25-1 to TRBJ1-5; D gene ambiguous. Between the trimmed V and J ends, which lost 2 bases and 7 bases, there was a span of 9 bases. The CDR3 has 13 residues. Germline V gives CDR1 MGHDK, CDR2 SYGVNS. The CDR3 region is CASSETTWQPQHF. Written as DNA, the CDR3 is TGTGCCAGCAGTGAAACTACCTGGCAGCCCCAGCATTTT.

In its sample, this clone was seen a few times. The chain is built from TRBV29-1 and TRBJ1-1; D remains ambiguous. The CDR3 is made up of 12 amino acids. CDR1 SQVTM and CDR2 ANQGSEA come from the germline V gene. The chain's CDR3 is CMLIGPNTEAFF. CDR3 in DNA: TGCATGTTGATAGGTCCGAACACTGAAGCTTTCTTT.

This clone appeared a single time. This chain links TRBV29-1 with TRBJ2-6; no definite D call. This CDR3 spans 12 amino acids. Trimming pared 7 bases from V and 3 bases from J, leaving 7 bases between. In germline, CDR1 is SQVTM, CDR2 ANQGSEA. The CDR3, as DNA: TGCAGCGCCGGCGGTGGGGCCAACGTCCTGACTTTC. Translation gives CSAGGGANVLTF.

This chain links TRBV19 with TRBJ2-1; either TRBD1 or TRBD2 may supply D (5 bases each). CDR1 and CDR2 (germline): LNHDA, SQIVND (reference sequence). The CDR3 length is 15 residues. Trimming took off 5 bases at V and 0 bases at J, with 11 bases between the two ends. Here the CDR3 DNA reads TGTGCCAGTAGTCGGGACGCCCGCTCCTACAATGAGCAGTTCTTC. Translating it yields CASSRDARSYNEQFF.

The CDR3 loop is CASSDKIAAPDEQYF. CDR3 nucleotides: TGTGCCAGCAGCGATAAAATAGCGGCCCCAGACGAGCAGTACTTC. This chain links TRBV7-6 with TRBJ2-7; weak D call: TRBD2 (6 bases). V lost 5 bases and J 5 bases, leaving 19 bases between the germline ends. Looked up from germline, CDR1 is SGHVS and CDR2 is FNYEAQ. This CDR3 is built from 15 residues.

CDR3 sequence: CAVPIGARYNEQFF. The CDR3 DNA is TGTGCCGTCCCTATAGGGGCTAGATACAATGAGCAGTTCTTC. The chain combines TRBV7-9 with TRBJ2-1; the D gene is possibly TRBD1 (5 bases). The germline gives CDR1 SEHNR, CDR2 FQNEAQ (reference sequence). The CDR3 is made up of 14 amino acids. V lost 11 bases to trimming and J lost 4 bases, with 18 bases between them.

This chain connects TRBV10-3 to TRBJ2-1; TRBD2 matches at 8 bases. The CDR3 consists of 13 residues. In germline, CDR1 is ENHRY, CDR2 SYGVKD. The CDR3 spells CATGRGEYNEQFF. CDR3 in DNA: TGTGCTACGGGGCGGGGGGAATACAATGAGCAGTTCTTC.

The CDR3 here is CASSHIGQESSGNTIYF. The CDR3, as DNA: TGTGCCAGCAGCCATATCGGACAGGAAAGCTCTGGAAACACCATATATTTT. The chain has TRBV7-8 and TRBJ1-3, with 7 positions matching TRBD1. There are 17 residues in the CDR3. The germline CDR1 and CDR2 sequences are SGHVS and FQNEAQ. The trim removed 5 bases at V and 0 bases at J, leaving 10 bases unmatched.

This clone was detected a few times. The chain has TRBV7-9 and TRBJ1-6; D remains unclear. CDR3 length: 14 amino acids. With 1 base removed from V and 11 bases from J, the gap between germline ends came to 12 bases. Germline V gives CDR1 SEHNR, CDR2 FQNEAQ (reference sequence). CDR3 nucleotides: TGTGCCAGCAGCTTAGATGGGGATACGGCACCCCTCCACTTT. Its translation: CASSLDGDTAPLHF.

The chain carries TRBV10-3 and TRBJ2-1, with 11 nucleotides matching TRBD2. The CDR3 is 18 amino acids. V dropped 8 bases and J dropped 2; count of bases not matched to a gene: 14. Germline values: CDR1 ENHRY, CDR2 SYGVKD. The CDR3 sequence is CAIAPGLADSTTYNEQFF. The CDR3 nucleotides are TGTGCCATCGCTCCGGGACTAGCGGATTCCACGACCTACAATGAGCAGTTCTTC.